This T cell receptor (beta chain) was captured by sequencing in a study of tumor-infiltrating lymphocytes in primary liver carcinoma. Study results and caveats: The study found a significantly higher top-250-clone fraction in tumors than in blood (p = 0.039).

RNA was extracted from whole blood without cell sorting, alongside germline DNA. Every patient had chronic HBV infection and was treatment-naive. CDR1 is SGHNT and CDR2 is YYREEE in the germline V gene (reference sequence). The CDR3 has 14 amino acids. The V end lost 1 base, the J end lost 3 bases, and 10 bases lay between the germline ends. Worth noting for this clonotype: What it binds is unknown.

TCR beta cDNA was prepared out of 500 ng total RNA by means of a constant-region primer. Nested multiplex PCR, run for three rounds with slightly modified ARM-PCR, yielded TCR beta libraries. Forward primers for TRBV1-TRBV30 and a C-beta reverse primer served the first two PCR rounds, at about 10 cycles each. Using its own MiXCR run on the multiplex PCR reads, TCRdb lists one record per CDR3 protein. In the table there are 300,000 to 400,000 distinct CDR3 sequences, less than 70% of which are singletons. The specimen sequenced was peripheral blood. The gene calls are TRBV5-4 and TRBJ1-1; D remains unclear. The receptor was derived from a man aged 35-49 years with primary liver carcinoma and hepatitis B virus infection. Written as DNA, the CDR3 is TGTGCCAGCAGCTTGTTCCAGGTTGACACTGAAGCTTTCTTT. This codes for CASSLFQVDTEAFF.